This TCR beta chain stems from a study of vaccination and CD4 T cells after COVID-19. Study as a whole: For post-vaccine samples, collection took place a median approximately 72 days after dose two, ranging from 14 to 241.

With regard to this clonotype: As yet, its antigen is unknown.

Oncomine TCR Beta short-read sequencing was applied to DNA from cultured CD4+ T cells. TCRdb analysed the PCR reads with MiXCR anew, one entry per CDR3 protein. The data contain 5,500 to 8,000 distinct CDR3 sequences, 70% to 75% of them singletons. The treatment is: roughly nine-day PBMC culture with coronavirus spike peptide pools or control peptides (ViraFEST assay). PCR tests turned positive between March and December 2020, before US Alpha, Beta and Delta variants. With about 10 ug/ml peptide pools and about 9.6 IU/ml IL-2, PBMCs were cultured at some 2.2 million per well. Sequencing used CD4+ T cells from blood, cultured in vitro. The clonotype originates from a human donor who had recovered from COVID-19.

As DNA, the CDR3 is TGTGCCAGCAGTGAAATGGGACAGGGGGCGGGTGGCTACACCTTC. As protein: CASSEMGQGAGGYTF. The genes are TRBV2 and TRBJ1-2, with 12 bases aligning to TRBD1. V lost 2 bases and J lost 7; bases outside the gene matches: 5. Germline V gene lookup returns CDR1 SNHLY and CDR2 FYNNEI. The CDR3 loop spans 15 amino acids.